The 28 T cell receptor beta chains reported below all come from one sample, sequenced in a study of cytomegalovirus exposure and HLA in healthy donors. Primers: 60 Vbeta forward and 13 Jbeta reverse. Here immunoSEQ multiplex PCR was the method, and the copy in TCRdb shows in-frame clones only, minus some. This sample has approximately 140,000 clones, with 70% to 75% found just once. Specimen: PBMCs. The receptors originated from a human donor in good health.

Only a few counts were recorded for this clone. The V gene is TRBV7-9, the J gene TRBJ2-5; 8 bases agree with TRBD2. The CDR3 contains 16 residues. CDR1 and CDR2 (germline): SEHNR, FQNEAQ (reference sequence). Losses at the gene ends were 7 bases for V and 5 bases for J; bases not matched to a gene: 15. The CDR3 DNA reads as TGTGCCAGCAAACCATATTTGGGGACTAGGAAGGAGACCCAGTACTTC. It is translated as CASKPYLGTRKETQYF.

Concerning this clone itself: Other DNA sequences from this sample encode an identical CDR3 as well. The CDR3 DNA sequence: TGCGCCAGCAGCCATGATAGGGGGCCTGGAAACACCATATATTTT. This encodes CASSHDRGPGNTIYF. The gene calls are TRBV4-1 and TRBJ1-3, with 7 positions matching TRBD1. Germline V lookup: CDR1 MGHRA, CDR2 YSYEKL. The J segment lost 2 bases and the V segment lost 3 bases, leaving 4 bases of the junction unmatched. This CDR3 is built from 15 residues.

The DNA of the CDR3 is TGTGCCAGTAGTATAGTCCCCCCGGGGGGCTACACCTTC. Translated: CASSIVPPGGYTF. The chain couples TRBV19 to TRBJ1-2, with D uncertain. The germline gives CDR1 LNHDA, CDR2 SQIVND (reference sequence). This CDR3 is 13 amino acids long. The germline V and J ends were trimmed by 1 base and 8 bases, with 11 bases remaining between them.

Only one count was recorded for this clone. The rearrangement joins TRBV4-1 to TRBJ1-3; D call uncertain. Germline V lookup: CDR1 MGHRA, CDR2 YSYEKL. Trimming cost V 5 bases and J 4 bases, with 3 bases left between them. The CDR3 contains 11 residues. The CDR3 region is CASSSGNTIYF. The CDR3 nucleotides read TGCGCCAGCAGCTCGGGAAACACCATATATTTT.

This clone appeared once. CDR3 loop: CASGGLDETQYF. As DNA, the CDR3 is TGTGCCAGCGGGGGACTAGACGAGACCCAGTACTTC. This chain connects TRBV5-4 to TRBJ2-5; 8 bases line up with TRBD2. The V and J ends lost 7 bases and 5 bases, in that order; junction bases with no gene match: 4. In germline, CDR1 is SGHNT, CDR2 YYREEE (reference sequence). The CDR3 length is 12 residues.

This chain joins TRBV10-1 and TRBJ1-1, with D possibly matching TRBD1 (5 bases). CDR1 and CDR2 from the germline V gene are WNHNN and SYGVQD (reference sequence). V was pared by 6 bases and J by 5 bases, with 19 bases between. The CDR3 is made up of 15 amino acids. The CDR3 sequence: CASRLPGGVRTEAFF. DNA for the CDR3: TGCGCCAGCAGGCTGCCGGGGGGAGTAAGGACTGAAGCTTTCTTT.

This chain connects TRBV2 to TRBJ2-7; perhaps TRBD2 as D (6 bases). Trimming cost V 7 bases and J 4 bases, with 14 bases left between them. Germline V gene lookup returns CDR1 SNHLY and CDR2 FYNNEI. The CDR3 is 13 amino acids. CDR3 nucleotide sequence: TGTGCCAGCATGAGGGGAGGCAATTACGAGCAGTACTTC. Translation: CASMRGGNYEQYF.

CDR3 sequence reads: CASSSLREDYEQYF. CDR3 DNA: TGTGCCAGCAGTTCACTTCGAGAAGACTACGAGCAGTACTTC. The chain employs TRBV28 and TRBJ2-7; D ambiguous. Trimming stripped 4 bases from V and 3 bases from J, with 13 bases between. The CDR3 has 14 amino acids. CDR1 MDHEN and CDR2 SYDVKM come from the germline V gene.

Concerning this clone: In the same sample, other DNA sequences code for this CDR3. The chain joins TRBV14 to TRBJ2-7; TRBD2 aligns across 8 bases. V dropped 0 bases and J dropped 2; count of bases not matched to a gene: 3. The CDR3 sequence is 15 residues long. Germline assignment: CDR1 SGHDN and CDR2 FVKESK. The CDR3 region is CASSQDLGLAYEQYF. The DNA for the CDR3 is TGTGCCAGCAGCCAAGATTTGGGACTAGCCTACGAGCAGTACTTC.

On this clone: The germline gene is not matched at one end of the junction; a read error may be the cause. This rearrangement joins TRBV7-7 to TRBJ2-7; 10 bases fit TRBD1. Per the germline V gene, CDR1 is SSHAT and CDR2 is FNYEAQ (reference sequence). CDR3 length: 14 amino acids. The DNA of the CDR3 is TGTGCTAGCAGCTTGAGACAGGGGGCGCGGGAGCAGTACTTC. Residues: CASSLRQGAREQYF.

The CDR3 reads CASTGSLAASYEQYF. The DNA for the CDR3 is TGCGCCAGCACCGGATCACTAGCGGCCTCCTACGAGCAGTACTTC. The rearrangement joins TRBV10-2 to TRBJ2-7, with 8 nucleotides matching TRBD2. Germline V gene lookup returns CDR1 WSHSY and CDR2 SAAADI. After removal of 7 bases from V and 0 bases from J, the junction contained 8 bases not matched to a gene. The CDR3 has 15 residues.

For the CDR3, the DNA is TGTGCCAGCAGCCGGACAGGGGGCACCTACAATGAGCAGTTCTTC. This encodes CASSRTGGTYNEQFF. The rearrangement joins TRBV7-9 to TRBJ2-1; 11 positions match TRBD1. In germline, CDR1 is SEHNR, CDR2 FQNEAQ (reference sequence). The J segment lost 2 bases and the V segment lost 5 bases, leaving 2 bases of the junction unmatched. The CDR3 spans 15 residues.

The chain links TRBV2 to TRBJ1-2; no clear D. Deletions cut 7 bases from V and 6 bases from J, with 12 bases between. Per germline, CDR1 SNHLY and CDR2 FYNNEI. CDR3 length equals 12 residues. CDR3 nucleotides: TGTGCCAGCACAGAGGAGGTGGATGGCTACACCTTC. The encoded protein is CASTEEVDGYTF.

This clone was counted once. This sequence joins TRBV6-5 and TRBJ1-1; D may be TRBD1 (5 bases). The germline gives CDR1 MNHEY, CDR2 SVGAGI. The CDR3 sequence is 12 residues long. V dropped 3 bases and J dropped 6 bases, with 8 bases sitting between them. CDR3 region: CASSYSGAEAFF. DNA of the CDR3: TGTGCCAGCAGTTATTCGGGGGCTGAAGCTTTCTTT.

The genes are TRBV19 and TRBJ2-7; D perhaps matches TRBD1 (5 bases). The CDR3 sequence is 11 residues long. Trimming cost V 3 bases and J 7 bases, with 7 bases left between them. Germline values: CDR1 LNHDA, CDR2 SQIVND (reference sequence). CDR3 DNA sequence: TGTGCCAGTAGTATGCAGGGTGAGCAGTACTTC. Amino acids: CASSMQGEQYF.

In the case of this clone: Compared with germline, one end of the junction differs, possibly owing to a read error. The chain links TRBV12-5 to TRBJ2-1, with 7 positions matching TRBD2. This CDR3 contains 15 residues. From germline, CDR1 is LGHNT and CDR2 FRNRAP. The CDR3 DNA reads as TGTGCTAGTAGTTTAAGCGGGAACTCCTACAATGAGCAGTTCTTC. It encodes CASSLSGNSYNEQFF. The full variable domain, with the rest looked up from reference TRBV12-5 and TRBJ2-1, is DARVTQTPRHKVTEMGQEVTMRCQPILGHNTVFWYRQTMMQGLELLAYFRNRAPLDDSGMPKDRFSAEMPDATLATLKIQPSEPRDSAVYFCASSLSGNSYNEQFFGPGTRLTVL.

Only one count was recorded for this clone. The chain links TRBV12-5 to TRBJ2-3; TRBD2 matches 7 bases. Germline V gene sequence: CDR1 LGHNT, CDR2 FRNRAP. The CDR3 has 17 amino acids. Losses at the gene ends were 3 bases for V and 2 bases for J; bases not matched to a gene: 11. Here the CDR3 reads CASGFDTLADLTDTQYF. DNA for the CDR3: TGTGCTAGTGGTTTTGATACCCTAGCGGATCTCACAGATACGCAGTATTTT.

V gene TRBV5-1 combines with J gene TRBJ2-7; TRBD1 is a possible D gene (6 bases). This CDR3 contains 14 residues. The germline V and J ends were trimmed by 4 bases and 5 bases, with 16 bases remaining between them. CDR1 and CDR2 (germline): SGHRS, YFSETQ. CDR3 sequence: CASSLKGGVNEQYF. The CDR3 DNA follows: TGCGCCAGCAGCCTTAAAGGGGGTGTCAACGAGCAGTACTTC. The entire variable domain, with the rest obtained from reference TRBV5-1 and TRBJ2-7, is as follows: KAGVTQTPRYLIKTRGQQVTLSCSPISGHRSVSWYQQTPGQGLQFLFEYFSETQRNKGNFPGRFSGRQFSNSRSEMNVSTLELGDSALYLCASSLKGGVNEQYFGPGTRLTVT.

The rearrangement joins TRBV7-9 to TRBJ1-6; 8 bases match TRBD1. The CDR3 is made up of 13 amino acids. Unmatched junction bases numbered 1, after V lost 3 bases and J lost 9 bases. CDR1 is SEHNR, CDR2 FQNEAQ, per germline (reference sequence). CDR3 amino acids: CASSFGTGSPLHF. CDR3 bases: TGTGCCAGCAGCTTTGGGACAGGTTCACCCCTCCACTTT. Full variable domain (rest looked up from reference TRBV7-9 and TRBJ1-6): DTGVSQNPRHKITKRGQNVTFRCDPISEHNRLYWYRQTLGQGPEFLTYFQNEAQLEKSRLLSDRFSAERPKGSFSTLEIQRTEQGDSAMYLCASSFGTGSPLHFGNGTRLTVT.

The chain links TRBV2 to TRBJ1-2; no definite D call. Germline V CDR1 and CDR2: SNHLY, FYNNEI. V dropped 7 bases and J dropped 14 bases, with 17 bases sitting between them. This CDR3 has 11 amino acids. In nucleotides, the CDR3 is TGTGCCAGCAATCGAGAGTCGAGAGGAACCTTC. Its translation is CASNRESRGTF.

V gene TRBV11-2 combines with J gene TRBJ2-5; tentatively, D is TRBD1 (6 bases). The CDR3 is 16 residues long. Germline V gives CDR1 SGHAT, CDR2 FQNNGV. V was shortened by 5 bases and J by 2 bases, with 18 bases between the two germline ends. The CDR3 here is CASSRGTGTLQETQYF. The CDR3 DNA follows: TGTGCCAGCAGCCGCGGAACCGGGACATTACAAGAGACCCAGTACTTC.

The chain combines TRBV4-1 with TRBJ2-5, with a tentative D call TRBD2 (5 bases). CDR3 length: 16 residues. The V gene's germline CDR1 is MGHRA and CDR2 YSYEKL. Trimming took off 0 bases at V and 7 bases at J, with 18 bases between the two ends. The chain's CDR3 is CASSQDSLPLGGTQYF. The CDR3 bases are TGCGCCAGCAGCCAAGATTCCCTCCCACTAGGTGGGACCCAGTACTTC.

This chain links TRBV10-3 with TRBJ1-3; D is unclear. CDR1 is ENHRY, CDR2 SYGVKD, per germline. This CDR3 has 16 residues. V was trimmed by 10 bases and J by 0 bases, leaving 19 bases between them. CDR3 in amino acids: CATNPDGDLSGNTIYF. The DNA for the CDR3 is TGTGCCACCAACCCGGACGGGGATCTCTCTGGAAACACCATATATTTT.

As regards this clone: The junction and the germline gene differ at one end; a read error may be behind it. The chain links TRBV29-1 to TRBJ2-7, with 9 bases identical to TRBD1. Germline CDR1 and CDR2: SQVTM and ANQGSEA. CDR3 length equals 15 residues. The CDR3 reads CSVEVIGTGIFEQYF. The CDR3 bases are TGCAGCGTTGAAGTGATCGGGACAGGGATCTTCGAGCAGTATTTC.

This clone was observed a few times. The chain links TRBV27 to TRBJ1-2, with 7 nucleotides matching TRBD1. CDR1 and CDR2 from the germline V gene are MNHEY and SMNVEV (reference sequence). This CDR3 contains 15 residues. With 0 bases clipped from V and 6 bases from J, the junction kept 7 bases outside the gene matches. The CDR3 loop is CASSLSHFTGDGYTF. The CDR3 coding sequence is TGTGCCAGCAGTTTATCCCACTTCACAGGGGATGGCTACACCTTC.

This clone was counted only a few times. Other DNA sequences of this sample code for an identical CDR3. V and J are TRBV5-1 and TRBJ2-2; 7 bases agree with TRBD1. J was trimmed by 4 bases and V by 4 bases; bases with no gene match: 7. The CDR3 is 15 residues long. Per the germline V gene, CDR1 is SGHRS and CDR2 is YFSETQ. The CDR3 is CASSLDRVGTGELFF. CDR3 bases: TGCGCCAGCAGCCTAGACAGGGTTGGCACCGGGGAGCTGTTTTTT.

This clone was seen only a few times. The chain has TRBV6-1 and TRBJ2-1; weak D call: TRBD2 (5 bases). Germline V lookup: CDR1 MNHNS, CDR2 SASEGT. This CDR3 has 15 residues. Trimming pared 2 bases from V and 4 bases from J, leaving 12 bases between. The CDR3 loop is CASSEFSSQYNEQFF. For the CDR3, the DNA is TGTGCCAGCAGTGAATTCTCTAGCCAGTACAATGAGCAGTTCTTC.

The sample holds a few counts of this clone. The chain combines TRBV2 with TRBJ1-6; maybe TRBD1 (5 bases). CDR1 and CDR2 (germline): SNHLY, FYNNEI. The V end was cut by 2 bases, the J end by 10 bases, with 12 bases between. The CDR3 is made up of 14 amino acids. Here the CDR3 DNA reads TGTGCCAGCAGTGAACAAGGGCGGGGCTCACCCCTCCACTTT. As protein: CASSEQGRGSPLHF.